A selection of T cell receptor beta chains follows, all from one sample in a study of blood T cell repertoires in COVID-19. Some clones are missing from TCRdb's copy, which holds only in-frame ones; the method was immunoSEQ multiplex PCR. The sample contains some 62,000 clones, 86% of which appear only once. Sequenced material: peripheral blood. The receptor source for this set is an elderly woman with acute or convalescent COVID-19. CDR3s include the opening cysteine and the closing phenylalanine or tryptophan. Each record gives: V gene, clone size, CDR3 protein. Size tells how often a clone was seen (once, few, many) or the class of an expanded clone, and some rows leave it out.

V: TRBV9; size: NA; CDR3: CASSVNSMIGYTF
V: TRBV5-1; size: NA; CDR3: CASSLEGGRGETQYF
V: TRBV5-3; size: once; CDR3: CARSLPSGETQYF
V: TRBV3-1/TRBV3-2; size: few; CDR3: CASSQGSADGYQPQHF
V: TRBV28; size: NA; CDR3: CASRLAGGYNEQFF
V: TRBV12-3/TRBV12-4; size: NA; CDR3: CASKRTGVGEQYF
V: TRBV6-5; size: few; CDR3: CASSWTGQLNTEAFF
V: TRBV5-1; size: NA; CDR3: CASSLVGREVEQYF
V: TRBV3-1/TRBV3-2; size: NA; CDR3: CASSQLTDSHTIYF
V: TRBV19; size: NA; CDR3: CASSLGGVGTDTQYF
V: TRBV19; size: NA; CDR3: CASSIVGGRANEQFF
V: TRBV6-5; size: NA; CDR3: CASSRGGDTEAFF
V: TRBV11-2; size: few; CDR3: CASSLDPGGTYEQYF
V: TRBV28; size: NA; CDR3: CASTLTGYQPQHF
V: TRBV18; size: NA; CDR3: CASSRDFGLGEQYF
V: TRBV6-5; size: NA; CDR3: CASSYGPGSDYGYTF
V: TRBV7-2; size: once; CDR3: CASSLDPPQQGAGNQPQHF
V: TRBV6-5; size: NA; CDR3: CASTRQGIAYEQYF